Included here is one TCR beta chain sequence, with context. Clones were read by immunoSEQ multiplex PCR, and TCRdb kept only the in-frame ones, dropping some. Here the sample spans hundreds of thousands of clones, roughly 91% being singletons. The data were obtained in a study of blood T cell repertoires in COVID-19. The study counted Cohort 3 donors as recovered given two negative PCRs, clearance, or symptom resolution. This CDR3 spans 15 amino acids. CDR1 is SGHTA and CDR2 is FQGNSA in the germline V gene. V lost 3 bases, J lost 0 bases, and 8 bases lay in between. The sequence was collected from a woman in her 30s who had recovered from COVID-19. The sequencing sample was made of PBMCs or T cells enriched from blood (not recorded which). The V gene is TRBV7-2, the J gene TRBJ2-2; D not certain. As DNA, the CDR3 is TGTGCCAGCAGCTTTGCTAACGCGAACACCGGGGAGCTGTTTTTT. Encoded protein: CASSFANANTGELFF.